The 16 T cell receptor beta chains listed next were all sequenced from one sample in a study of cytomegalovirus exposure and HLA in healthy donors. PCR used 60 Vbeta primers and 13 Jbeta primers. Repertoires were generated with immunoSEQ multiplex PCR, while TCRdb's copy carries only in-frame clones and drops some. The data hold roughly 150,000 clones, with nearly 80% observed a single time. The material sequenced was PBMCs. Receptors were obtained from a woman in her forties in good health and CMV-seronegative.

The chain is built from TRBV5-4 and TRBJ2-7, with a possible D match to TRBD2 (6 bases). This CDR3 spans 14 amino acids. Germline V lookup: CDR1 SGHNT, CDR2 YYREEE (reference sequence). V was shortened by 4 bases and J by 1 base, with 12 bases between the two germline ends. This chain's CDR3 is CASSLGGASYEQYF. CDR3 in DNA: TGTGCCAGCAGCCTCGGGGGAGCATCCTACGAGCAGTACTTC.

This chain connects TRBV2 to TRBJ2-5; 12 nucleotides align to TRBD2. V lost 2 bases and J lost 5; bases outside the gene matches: 3. Germline-derived CDR1 and CDR2 are SNHLY and FYNNEI. The CDR3 runs to 15 residues. In DNA form, the CDR3 reads TGTGCCAGCAGTGAACGGGGACTAGCGGGTGAGACCCAGTACTTC. It encodes CASSERGLAGETQYF.

CDR3 DNA sequence: TGTGCCAGCAGCTTCTTTCTACAGGGGGCTGGAAACACCATATATTTT. Its translation: CASSFFLQGAGNTIYF. V and J are TRBV7-2 and TRBJ1-3; 8 bases map to TRBD1. J gave up 2 bases and V 3 bases, and 6 bases lay outside the gene matches. The germline CDR1 and CDR2 sequences are SGHTA and FQGNSA. The CDR3 runs to 16 residues.

This rearrangement joins TRBV7-6 to TRBJ2-7, with 9 bases identical to TRBD2. CDR3 length: 16 residues. CDR1 SGHVS and CDR2 FNYEAQ come from the germline V gene. Losses at the gene ends were 3 bases for V and 0 bases for J; bases not matched to a gene: 6. CDR3 residues: CASSLGSGRSSYEQYF. The CDR3 coding sequence is TGTGCCAGCAGCTTGGGGAGCGGGAGGTCCTCCTACGAGCAGTACTTC.

The chain carries TRBV29-1 and TRBJ2-7; 7 bases fit TRBD1. Trimming at V came to 3 bases and at J to 0 bases, leaving 8 bases not matched to a gene. Germline V gene lookup returns CDR1 SQVTM and CDR2 ANQGSEA. The CDR3 is 15 residues long. The CDR3 is CSVDGVGTDSYEQYF. For the CDR3, the DNA is TGCAGCGTTGATGGGGTGGGGACAGACTCCTACGAGCAGTACTTC.

The chain carries TRBV11-2 and TRBJ2-1, with D perhaps TRBD2 (5 bases). The CDR3 has 14 amino acids. From germline, CDR1 is SGHAT and CDR2 FQNNGV. Trimming stripped 1 base from V and 5 bases from J, with 9 bases between. The CDR3 sequence: CASSLAGMNNEQFF. The DNA for the CDR3 is TGTGCCAGCAGCTTAGCGGGAATGAACAATGAGCAGTTCTTC.

The chain joins TRBV5-1 to TRBJ2-7, with 11 bases matching TRBD2. Trimming at V came to 7 bases and at J to 6 bases, leaving 6 bases not matched to a gene. The CDR3 spans 13 residues. From germline, CDR1 is SGHRS and CDR2 YFSETQ. DNA for the CDR3: TGCGCCAGCGCACTAGCGGGAGCAGTCGAGCAGTACTTC. It translates to CASALAGAVEQYF.

The CDR3 is CASSGRAGYYGYTF. CDR3 DNA: TGTGCCAGCAGTGGGCGGGCCGGGTACTATGGCTACACCTTC. V and J are TRBV2 and TRBJ1-2, with no clear D. CDR3 length: 14 residues. Germline-derived CDR1 and CDR2 are SNHLY and FYNNEI. The ends were cut back, 4 bases at V and 3 bases at J, with 12 bases in the middle.

The V and J genes are TRBV28 and TRBJ2-1; D may be TRBD2 (6 bases). The length of the CDR3 is 12 residues. Trimming left V 6 bases short and J 7 bases short, with 10 bases between. Germline V gene sequence: CDR1 MDHEN, CDR2 SYDVKM. CDR3 residues: CASSYGGNEQFF. The CDR3 coding sequence is TGTGCCAGCAGCTATGGGGGGAATGAGCAGTTCTTC.

The rearrangement uses TRBV19 and TRBJ1-3, with D possibly TRBD1 on 6 matching bases. The V end lost 4 bases, the J end lost 4 bases, and 11 bases lay between the germline ends. The CDR3 has 14 residues. Germline CDR1 reads LNHDA; CDR2 reads SQIVND (reference sequence). CDR3 DNA sequence: TGTGCCAGTAGTAATGCAGGGGACGGAAACACCATATATTTT. Translation: CASSNAGDGNTIYF.

This clone was counted a few times. The rearrangement links TRBV20-1 to TRBJ2-3, with D uncertain. Germline V gene data show CDR1 as DFQATT and CDR2 as SNEGSKA (reference sequence). The CDR3 runs 11 residues. The V end lost 5 bases, the J end lost 6 bases, and 9 bases lay between the germline ends. The CDR3, as DNA: TGCAGTGCTCAAAGGCGGGATACGCAGTATTTT. Amino acids: CSAQRRDTQYF.

For this clone: This same CDR3 is encoded by further DNA sequences in the sample. The chain recombines TRBV27 with TRBJ2-5; no clear D gene. V lost 3 bases to trimming and J lost 4 bases, with 9 bases between them. CDR1 MNHEY and CDR2 SMNVEV come from the germline V gene (reference sequence). The CDR3 has 13 residues. The CDR3 DNA follows: TGTGCCAGCAGTTTTCCCGGTTCAGAGACCCAGTACTTC. Translation: CASSFPGSETQYF.

This chain connects TRBV7-8 to TRBJ2-6; D might be TRBD1 (6 bases). V lost 5 bases and J lost 0, with 20 bases in between. The CDR3 has 19 amino acids. Germline V CDR1 and CDR2: SGHVS, FQNEAQ. The CDR3 DNA reads TGTGCCAGCAGCCCCTCCGACAGGTGGATCTACTCTGGGGCCAACGTCCTGACTTTC. Protein: CASSPSDRWIYSGANVLTF.

The table lists this clone with a few counts. The sample carries other DNA sequences with the same CDR3. The chain's CDR3 is CASSLGQGFFTEAFF. The DNA of the CDR3 is TGTGCCAGCAGCTTGGGCCAGGGATTTTTCACTGAAGCTTTCTTT. The chain uses TRBV5-5 and TRBJ1-1; possibly TRBD1 for D (5 bases). Germline values: CDR1 SGHKS, CDR2 YYEKEE (reference sequence). V dropped 0 bases and J dropped 4 bases, with 13 bases sitting between them. The CDR3 has 15 amino acids.

V is TRBV4-2 and J is TRBJ1-3, with TRBD1 identical over 7 bases. The CDR3 spans 15 residues. Trimming removed 0 bases from V and 5 bases from J; junction bases left unmatched: 4. Germline loops: CDR1 LGHNA, CDR2 YNFKEQ. CDR3 DNA: TGTGCCAGCAGCCAAGACTACAGGGGCAGAAACACCATATATTTT. Protein: CASSQDYRGRNTIYF.

The DNA of the CDR3 is TGTGCCAGCAGCCAAGTAAGAGGCTTCTCTGGGGCCAACGTCCTGACTTTC. This encodes CASSQVRGFSGANVLTF. V usage is TRBV4-2 and J usage is TRBJ2-6; D remains ambiguous. The CDR3 has 17 amino acids. V lost 1 base, J lost 0 bases, and 10 bases lay in between. Germline CDR1 reads LGHNA; CDR2 reads YNFKEQ.